The clone carrying this TCR beta chain appeared a few times. As yet, its antigen is unknown. TCRdb called the RT-PCR reads again in MiXCR, with one record for every CDR3 protein. Here the sample spans some 550,000 distinct CDR3 sequences, roughly 23% being singletons. These data belong to a study of response to subunit inactivated influenza vaccine. Overall study results and limits: The authors suggested that few new T cells are recruited per seasonal influenza vaccination.

The same data also went into a second study, on T cells expressing NK-cell markers. That study reports: TCR beta cDNA was made by 5'RACE template switching with UMIs. Of the CD8+ T cell pool in several donors, about 1.0-8% was accounted for by dominant NKG2C+ clonotypes. These clonotypes additionally ranked first within the CD3+CD56-NKG2C+ fraction of a few donors.

The source is a man aged 50-60 years who received an inactivated influenza vaccine. Sequencing used CD4+ T cells sorted from PBMCs, obtained 12 days after vaccination.

DNA for the CDR3: TGCGCCAGCAGCTTGGTTCGAGCGGGAGGGCCGGGGGAGCAGTTCTTC. It translates to CASSLVRAGGPGEQFF. This chain links TRBV5-1 with TRBJ2-1; 10 nucleotides line up with TRBD2. CDR3 length: 16 amino acids. V shed 0 bases, J shed 10 bases, and the junction held 10 bases outside the gene matches. CDR1 is SGHRS and CDR2 is YFSETQ in the germline V gene.